This is a list of T cell receptor beta chains from one sample in a study of blood T cell repertoires in COVID-19. TCRdb's copy holds only in-frame clones and misses some; the assay was immunoSEQ multiplex PCR. The table lists roughly 260,000 clones, roughly 90% of them singletons. Sequenced material: peripheral blood. The receptors shown here come from a woman in her 30s with COVID-19, enrolled during active disease. CDR3s leave out the opening cysteine and the closing phenylalanine or tryptophan. Fields, in order: V gene, J gene, D gene, CDR3 protein. D genes are given only for firm matches.

v_gene: TRBV7-9; j_gene: TRBJ1-1; d_gene: NA; CDR3aa: ASGTGKAEAF
v_gene: TRBV30; j_gene: TRBJ2-1; d_gene: NA; CDR3aa: AWSVGSQSYNEQF
v_gene: TRBV18; j_gene: TRBJ2-2; d_gene: TRBD1; CDR3aa: ASSDRGDGELF
v_gene: TRBV18; j_gene: TRBJ1-1; d_gene: TRBD1; CDR3aa: ASSRYGGTGTGTEAF
v_gene: TRBV11-2; j_gene: TRBJ2-1; d_gene: TRBD2; CDR3aa: ATAPSGFSNEQF
v_gene: TRBV7-8; j_gene: TRBJ1-4; d_gene: NA; CDR3aa: ASSRILDEKLF
v_gene: TRBV30; j_gene: TRBJ2-7; d_gene: NA; CDR3aa: AWSVGGRGDYEQY
v_gene: TRBV6-5; j_gene: TRBJ1-6; d_gene: NA; CDR3aa: ASSSTGNSPLH
v_gene: TRBV23-1; j_gene: TRBJ1-2; d_gene: NA; CDR3aa: ASSQHSRVGYT
v_gene: TRBV4-1; j_gene: TRBJ2-3; d_gene: NA; CDR3aa: ASSQVSAGTDTQY
v_gene: TRBV7-6; j_gene: TRBJ1-1; d_gene: NA; CDR3aa: ASSLGTGGPNTEAF
v_gene: TRBV29-1; j_gene: TRBJ2-7; d_gene: TRBD2; CDR3aa: SVDRLAGVGEQY
v_gene: TRBV6-2/TRBV6-3; j_gene: TRBJ2-1; d_gene: NA; CDR3aa: ASSTRFVPYNEQF
v_gene: TRBV5-1; j_gene: TRBJ1-2; d_gene: TRBD1; CDR3aa: ASSVTGRAGYT
v_gene: TRBV19; j_gene: TRBJ2-7; d_gene: TRBD2; CDR3aa: ASNPGAGVREQY
v_gene: TRBV4-1; j_gene: TRBJ2-7; d_gene: NA; CDR3aa: ASSHGPRDEQY
v_gene: TRBV28; j_gene: TRBJ2-5; d_gene: NA; CDR3aa: ASSLLGSGQETQY
v_gene: TRBV4-1; j_gene: TRBJ1-3; d_gene: NA; CDR3aa: ASSQERGAGNTIY
v_gene: TRBV7-2; j_gene: TRBJ2-2; d_gene: TRBD2; CDR3aa: ASSLERGSGRLNTGELF
v_gene: TRBV7-2; j_gene: TRBJ1-1; d_gene: NA; CDR3aa: ASRRGSPNTEAF
v_gene: TRBV5-1; j_gene: TRBJ1-1; d_gene: NA; CDR3aa: ASSSTGYTEAF
v_gene: TRBV15; j_gene: TRBJ2-5; d_gene: NA; CDR3aa: ATSRDGELQETQY
v_gene: TRBV28; j_gene: TRBJ2-7; d_gene: TRBD2; CDR3aa: ASSPWTSGDAEQY
v_gene: TRBV5-4; j_gene: TRBJ2-1; d_gene: TRBD1; CDR3aa: ASSFRDRVRNEQF
v_gene: TRBV28; j_gene: TRBJ1-5; d_gene: NA; CDR3aa: ASSLLIDDYSNQPQH
v_gene: TRBV5-8; j_gene: TRBJ2-2; d_gene: TRBD2; CDR3aa: ASSLIRTSGSGTGELF